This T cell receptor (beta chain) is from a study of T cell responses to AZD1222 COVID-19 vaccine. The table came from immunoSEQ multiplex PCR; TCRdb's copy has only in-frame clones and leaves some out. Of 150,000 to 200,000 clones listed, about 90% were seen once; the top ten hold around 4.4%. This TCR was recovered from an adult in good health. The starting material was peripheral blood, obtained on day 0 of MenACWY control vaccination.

CDR3 bases: TGTGCCACCAGGCTCGGACAGGGGAACACTGAAGCTTTCTTT. It is translated as CATRLGQGNTEAFF. The chain joins TRBV15 to TRBJ1-1, with 8 bases matching TRBD1. V lost 6 bases to trimming and J lost 1 base; unmatched junction nucleotides: 4. This CDR3 has 14 residues. The germline V gene has CDR1 LNHNV and CDR2 YYDKDF (reference sequence).